This T cell receptor (beta chain) was captured in a study of blood T cell repertoires in COVID-19. Method: immunoSEQ multiplex PCR; TCRdb's copy keeps in-frame clones and lacks some. The profile shows a few hundred thousand clones, approximately 84% of them singletons. Looked up from germline, CDR1 is LNHDA and CDR2 is SQIVND (reference sequence). The V gene lost 7 bases and the J gene lost 4 bases, with 17 bases spanning the gap. This CDR3 is 15 amino acids long. This clonotype originated in a woman aged 30 to 39 who had recovered from COVID-19. Sample: peripheral blood. This chain joins TRBV19 and TRBJ1-5, with a possible D match to TRBD1 (6 bases). The CDR3 loop reads CASTLLGTYNQPQHF. CDR3 nucleotide sequence: TGTGCCAGTACCCTACTGGGGACATATAATCAGCCCCAGCATTTT.